The clone carrying this T cell receptor beta chain was seen once. The antigen is unknown. Just one base apart from a much larger clone, this may be a read error. These data are taken from a study of T cell repertoires in cytomegalovirus infection. Study background: Indications came from public TCR beta signatures; they pointed to CMV infection and to a matching HLA type. Study-wide findings and caveats: The ex vivo response was dominated by HLA-C-restricted CMV-specific TCR beta clonotypes.

V lost 6 bases, J lost 0 bases, and 6 bases lay in between. The germline V gene encodes CDR1 SQVTM and CDR2 ANQGSEA. This CDR3 comprises 13 residues. MiXCR was run by TCRdb on the reads, yielding one entry per CDR3 protein. The table lists almost 500,000 distinct CDR3 sequences, 10% to 12% of them singletons, with 10% to 13% in the top ten. Material for sequencing was PBMCs. The chain has TRBV29-1 and TRBJ2-6; D is unresolved. The TCR originated in a human donor in good health (CMV status not recorded). Some clones in this sample may be carry-over from other donors' samples. CDR3 sequence (DNA): TGCAGCGTGGTTGTCTCTGGGGCCAACGTCCTGACTTTC. Protein: CSVVVSGANVLTF. The full variable domain, with the rest looked up from reference TRBV29-1 and TRBJ2-6, is SAVISQKPSRDICQRGTSLTIQCQVDSQVTMMFWYRQQPGQSLTLIATANQGSEATYESGFVIDKFPISRPNLTFSTLTVSNMSPEDSSIYLCSVVVSGANVLTFGAGSRLTVL.